The 21 T cell receptor beta chains below come from one sample, sequenced in a study of T cell responses to AZD1222 COVID-19 vaccine. The assay was immunoSEQ multiplex PCR, and TCRdb's table has in-frame clones only and misses some. Of some 96,000 clones in the sample, around nine tenths were seen once. Sequenced here: peripheral blood, sampled 28 days after the second AZD1222 dose. The source is an adult who received the AZD1222 COVID-19 vaccine.

This clone has a handful of counts. The V and J genes are TRBV19 and TRBJ1-1; D gene ambiguous. The germline V gene encodes CDR1 LNHDA and CDR2 SQIVND (reference sequence). This CDR3 contains 10 residues. V lost 11 bases, J lost 2 bases, and 6 bases lay in between. The CDR3 spells CAGGNTEAFF. The CDR3 nucleotides read TGTGCCGGAGGAAACACTGAAGCTTTCTTT.

The chain recombines TRBV2 with TRBJ1-2, with a weak D call TRBD1 (6 bases). Germline V gives CDR1 SNHLY, CDR2 FYNNEI. The CDR3 has 15 amino acids. The V and J ends lost 7 bases and 1 base respectively, with 16 bases between them. The CDR3 bases are TGTGCCAGCACCCAAAGTGGGGGACATAACTATGGCTACACCTTC. This encodes CASTQSGGHNYGYTF.

The rearrangement joins TRBV5-1 to TRBJ2-7, with D possibly matching TRBD2 (5 bases). CDR1 SGHRS and CDR2 YFSETQ come from the germline V gene. This CDR3 is 14 amino acids long. Between the trimmed V and J ends, which lost 2 bases and 1 base, there was a span of 10 bases. CDR3 in DNA: TGCGCCAGCAGCTTAGGACTCGAATCCTACGAGCAGTACTTC. It codes for CASSLGLESYEQYF.

This sequence joins TRBV6-5 and TRBJ2-7; D is ambiguous. The CDR3 length is 12 residues. Germline CDR1 is MNHEY and CDR2 is SVGAGI. Trimming shortened V by 6 bases and J by 11 bases, and 17 bases separated the two germline ends. The CDR3 nucleotides are TGTGCCAGCAGCGACGTAAAGGGTGGAAAGTACTTC. As protein: CASSDVKGGKYF.

J is TRBJ2-7 and V is TRBV6-5; D may correspond to TRBD1 or TRBD2 (5 bases each). Trimming took 5 bases from V and 6 from J, leaving 14 bases between them. The CDR3 runs to 13 residues. The V gene's germline CDR1 is MNHEY and CDR2 SVGAGI. The CDR3 is CASSLSQGAEQYF. CDR3 DNA sequence: TGTGCCAGCAGTCTTTCCCAGGGAGCCGAGCAGTACTTC.

This chain joins TRBV12-5 and TRBJ1-1; 8 bases match TRBD1. V trimming: 6 bases; J trimming: 0 bases; junction bases outside the gene matches: 21. This CDR3 has 20 amino acids. Germline loops: CDR1 LGHNT, CDR2 FRNRAP. The CDR3 region is CASGTPRDRHLREMNTEAFF. CDR3 sequence (DNA): TGTGCTAGTGGAACCCCTCGGGACAGGCATCTAAGGGAGATGAACACTGAAGCTTTCTTT.

The chain couples TRBV3-1 (or the pseudogene TRBV3-2) to TRBJ1-5; D is possibly TRBD1 (6 bases). Germline lookup yields CDR1 LGHDT and CDR2 YNNKEL (reference sequence). V was cut by 2 bases and J by 6 bases, with 14 bases left in between. CDR3 length: 15 amino acids. CDR3 in DNA: TGTGCCAGCAGCCAACTCTCAGGGGCGCGTCAGCCCCAGCATTTT. Translating it yields CASSQLSGARQPQHF.

The CDR3 sequence: CASSTTDTQYF. The CDR3 DNA is TGTGCCAGCAGCACGACAGATACGCAGTATTTT. The chain employs TRBV11-2 and TRBJ2-3; D is uncertain. Trimming shortened V by 5 bases and J by 3 bases, and 3 bases separated the two germline ends. The germline CDR1 and CDR2 sequences are SGHAT and FQNNGV. This CDR3 spans 11 amino acids.

V and J are TRBV27 and TRBJ2-7, with TRBD2 as a possible D gene (6 bases). The CDR3 length is 14 residues. CDR1 is MNHEY and CDR2 is SMNVEV in the germline V gene (reference sequence). Trimming took off 7 bases at V and 3 bases at J, with 16 bases between the two ends. CDR3 amino acids: CASTLRGSFYEQYF. The CDR3, as DNA: TGTGCCAGCACCCTACGGGGGAGCTTCTACGAGCAGTACTTC.

The chain has TRBV28 and TRBJ2-7; 11 bases line up with TRBD1. V was pared by 6 bases and J by 0 bases, with 7 bases of the junction left unmatched. Germline-derived CDR1 and CDR2 are MDHEN and SYDVKM. The CDR3 consists of 16 residues. The CDR3 sequence is CASSSPGQGVSYEQYF. CDR3 in DNA: TGTGCCAGCAGCTCTCCGGGACAGGGGGTCTCCTACGAGCAGTACTTC. Using reference TRBV28 and TRBJ2-7 for the parts outside the CDR3, the full variable domain is DVKVTQSSRYLVKRTGEKVFLECVQDMDHENMFWYRQDPGLGLRLIYFSYDVKMKEKGDIPEGYSVSREKKERFSLILESASTNQTSMYLCASSSPGQGVSYEQYFGPGTRLTVT.

The rearrangement links TRBV14 to TRBJ2-5; 13 bases align to TRBD2. After removal of 8 bases from V and 4 bases from J, the junction contained 1 base not matched to a gene. The germline V gene has CDR1 SGHDN and CDR2 FVKESK. The CDR3 length is 13 residues. The CDR3 DNA follows: TGTGCCAGCCGGACTAGCGGGGGAGAGACCCAGTACTTC. As protein: CASRTSGGETQYF.

The chain joins TRBV9 to TRBJ1-5, with D hard to call. With 6 bases removed from V and 5 bases from J, the gap between germline ends came to 18 bases. Germline values: CDR1 SGDLS, CDR2 YYNGEE. This CDR3 is built from 15 residues. Here the CDR3 reads CASTPDGQVYQPQHF. The CDR3 DNA is TGTGCCAGCACCCCCGACGGGCAGGTTTATCAGCCCCAGCATTTT.

The genes are TRBV2 and TRBJ2-1; TRBD1 might be the D (5 bases). The CDR3 extends over 13 amino acids. Germline loops: CDR1 SNHLY, CDR2 FYNNEI. Trimming shortened V by 6 bases and J by 4 bases, and 10 bases separated the two germline ends. CDR3: CASRETDYNEQFF. As DNA, the CDR3 is TGTGCCAGCAGGGAGACAGATTACAATGAGCAGTTCTTC.

CDR3 sequence (DNA): TGCGCCAGCAGCTTGGATGGTCGAGAAGCTTTCTTT. Encoded protein: CASSLDGREAFF. The chain has TRBV5-1 and TRBJ1-1; D is unresolved. V lost 0 bases and J 8 bases, leaving 8 bases between the germline ends. CDR3 length equals 12 residues. Germline values: CDR1 SGHRS, CDR2 YFSETQ. Combining the CDR3 with reference TRBV5-1 and TRBJ1-1 gives the whole variable domain KAGVTQTPRYLIKTRGQQVTLSCSPISGHRSVSWYQQTPGQGLQFLFEYFSETQRNKGNFPGRFSGRQFSNSRSEMNVSTLELGDSALYLCASSLDGREAFFGQGTRLTVV.

V gene TRBV4-1 combines with J gene TRBJ2-7; 9 bases map to TRBD1. V shed 3 bases and J 3 bases; nucleotides not matched to a gene: 6. The CDR3 totals 15 residues. Germline CDR1 reads MGHRA; CDR2 reads YSYEKL. CDR3 region: CASSHPGQGSYEQYF. As DNA, the CDR3 is TGCGCCAGCAGCCACCCGGGACAGGGTAGCTACGAGCAGTACTTC.

The rearrangement uses TRBV19 and TRBJ2-7; no definite D call. The V gene's germline CDR1 is LNHDA and CDR2 SQIVND (reference sequence). With 6 bases removed from V and 0 bases from J, the gap between germline ends came to 15 bases. The CDR3 has 15 residues. The CDR3 spells CASSRPDGSSYEQYF. DNA for the CDR3: TGTGCCAGTAGCCGGCCGGACGGGTCCTCCTACGAGCAGTACTTC.

The gene calls are TRBV18 and TRBJ1-1; maybe TRBD1 (6 bases). Trimming pared 2 bases from V and 4 bases from J, leaving 20 bases between. The CDR3 length is 17 residues. Germline loops: CDR1 KGHSH, CDR2 LQKENI. The CDR3 nucleotides are TGTGCCAGCTCACCATCAGGTGTAGGGGGGGTAGGCACTGAAGCTTTCTTT. It encodes CASSPSGVGGVGTEAFF.

This sequence joins TRBV7-9 and TRBJ2-7, with 13 nucleotides matching TRBD2. J lost 6 bases, V lost 5 bases, and 10 bases had no gene match. The CDR3 loop spans 16 amino acids. The germline V gene has CDR1 SEHNR and CDR2 FQNEAQ (reference sequence). The CDR3 region has the DNA TGTGCCAGCAGCAGGGGACTAGCGGGACCTCGGGGCGAGCAGTACTTC. Protein: CASSRGLAGPRGEQYF.

This clone came up once. The chain links TRBV4-2 to TRBJ1-6, with TRBD1 identical over 7 bases. The V and J ends lost 2 bases and 0 bases, in that order; junction bases with no gene match: 7. CDR3 size: 18 residues. Per germline, CDR1 LGHNA and CDR2 YNFKEQ. CDR3 in amino acids: CASSQLTGDSSYNSPLHF. For the CDR3, the DNA is TGTGCCAGCAGCCAACTAACAGGGGATAGCTCCTATAATTCACCCCTCCACTTT.

This chain connects TRBV24-1 to TRBJ2-2, with TRBD2 as a possible D gene (6 bases). CDR1 KGHDR and CDR2 SFDVKD come from the germline V gene. This CDR3 has 14 amino acids. V shed 4 bases and J shed 6 bases, with 11 bases lying between them. CDR3 coding DNA: TGTGCCACCAGTGAGTCGGGGGTATCCGGGGAGCTGTTTTTT. Translating gives CATSESGVSGELFF.

The CDR3 is CASSQYVGSGELFF. The CDR3 region has the DNA TGTGCCAGCAGCCAATACGTTGGCAGCGGGGAGCTGTTTTTT. This chain connects TRBV3-1 (or the pseudogene TRBV3-2) to TRBJ2-2; D not resolved. Germline lookup yields CDR1 LGHDT and CDR2 YNNKEL (reference sequence). V dropped 2 bases and J dropped 7 bases, with 11 bases sitting between them. This CDR3 region has 14 residues.